The 6 T cell receptor beta chains in this list originate from one sample, sequenced in a study of CD8+ T cells in alopecia areata. Extraction and reverse transcription of RNA yielded cDNA as the sequencing template. Data came from immunoSEQ multiplex PCR; TCRdb stores just in-frame clones and leaves some out. The table lists more than 90,000 clones, just under 60% of them singletons. As to treatment: oral pan-JAK inhibitor, 5-10 mg twice daily. The specimen was CD8+ T cells sorted from blood, collected at approximately week 60, from a patient treated with tofacitinib. These receptors all stem from a human donor with alopecia areata.

This clone was counted a single time. V and J are TRBV2 and TRBJ2-1; 12 bases are shared with TRBD2. The CDR3 loop spans 13 amino acids. CDR1 is SNHLY and CDR2 is FYNNEI in the germline V gene. V was clipped by 7 bases and J by 7 bases; unmatched bases: 2. Here the CDR3 reads CASIGLAGNEQFF. Written as DNA, the CDR3 is TGTGCCAGCATCGGACTAGCGGGGAATGAGCAGTTCTTC.

The gene calls are TRBV30 and TRBJ2-7; a weak D match, TRBD2 (5 bases). V gave up 4 bases and J gave up 2 bases, with 6 bases separating them. CDR3 size: 11 residues. Germline lookup yields CDR1 GTSNPN and CDR2 SVGIG (reference sequence). The CDR3: CAWKRAYEQYF. CDR3 DNA: TGTGCCTGGAAGAGGGCCTACGAGCAGTACTTC.

The chain links TRBV7-9 to TRBJ2-3, with 10 bases fitting TRBD2. This CDR3 has 16 amino acids. V shed 5 bases, J shed 4 bases, and the junction held 9 bases outside the gene matches. The germline V gene has CDR1 SEHNR and CDR2 FQNEAQ (reference sequence). The CDR3: CASSTPSGGFADTQYF. The CDR3 DNA sequence: TGTGCCAGCAGCACTCCTAGCGGGGGATTCGCAGATACGCAGTATTTT.

This chain joins TRBV29-1 and TRBJ2-1; 9 bases are a match to TRBD2. The germline gives CDR1 SQVTM, CDR2 ANQGSEA. CDR3 length equals 17 residues. J lost 2 bases, V lost 3 bases, and 11 bases had no gene match. The CDR3 nucleotides read TGCAGCGTTGAGTTGGTGCTAGCGGGGACCGCCTACAATGAGCAGTTCTTC. This encodes CSVELVLAGTAYNEQFF.

This chain links TRBV5-1 with TRBJ2-3; possible D gene TRBD2, 6 bases. The CDR3 has 15 amino acids. Per germline, CDR1 SGHRS and CDR2 YFSETQ. The ends were cut back, 1 base at V and 1 base at J, with 10 bases in the middle. CDR3: CASSLTQRGTDTQYF. CDR3 DNA: TGCGCCAGCAGCTTGACTCAGCGGGGCACAGATACGCAGTATTTT. Drawing the rest from reference TRBV5-1 and TRBJ2-3, the complete variable domain is KAGVTQTPRYLIKTRGQQVTLSCSPISGHRSVSWYQQTPGQGLQFLFEYFSETQRNKGNFPGRFSGRQFSNSRSEMNVSTLELGDSALYLCASSLTQRGTDTQYFGPGTRLTVL.

This clone came up a few times. CDR3 sequence reads: CASSLTWGATDTQYF. In DNA form, the CDR3 reads TGTGCCAGCAGCTTAACGTGGGGGGCCACAGATACGCAGTATTTT. This sequence joins TRBV7-6 and TRBJ2-3; D tentatively fits TRBD1 or TRBD2 (6 bases each). V lost 2 bases, J lost 2 bases, and 11 bases lay in between. This CDR3 is built from 15 residues. Germline loops: CDR1 SGHVS, CDR2 FNYEAQ.